This passage covers 9 T cell receptor beta chains from one sample sequenced in a study of T cells in narcolepsy. Profiling relied on immunoSEQ multiplex PCR, and the TCRdb table lists in-frame clones only, not all of them. The repertoire consists of approximately 30,000 clones, with about 84% occurring once and the leading ten covering roughly 3.2%. The sequencing sample was made of CD45RA- memory CD4+ T cells from PBMCs. These receptors were obtained from a human donor with narcolepsy.

The chain has TRBV2 and TRBJ2-2; D is perhaps TRBD1 or TRBD2 (6 bases each). The V gene's germline CDR1 is SNHLY and CDR2 FYNNEI. V shed 7 bases and J shed 1 base, with 16 bases lying between them. This CDR3 is built from 16 residues. In DNA, the CDR3 is TGTGCCAGCACGGGGGCGGCGGGGCGGAACACCGGGGAGCTGTTTTTT. This encodes CASTGAAGRNTGELFF.

The J gene is TRBJ2-7, the V gene TRBV5-5, with TRBD2 as a possible D gene (6 bases). V was cut by 0 bases and J by 2 bases, with 15 bases left in between. Germline V gene sequence: CDR1 SGHKS, CDR2 YYEKEE (reference sequence). The CDR3 length is 16 residues. The CDR3 protein is CASSLEGGQGPYEQYF. CDR3 bases: TGTGCCAGCAGCTTGGAGGGAGGCCAAGGGCCCTACGAGCAGTACTTC.

This clone was seen just once. J is TRBJ2-6 and V is TRBV7-3, with D maybe TRBD2 (5 bases). Trimming removed 4 bases from V and 0 bases from J, with 19 bases in between. CDR3 length: 19 amino acids. Germline CDR1 SGHTA, CDR2 FQGTGA. The CDR3 bases are TGTGCCAGCAGCTCCACCCGGGGATTAGGAGGCTCTGGGGCCAACGTCCTGACTTTC. Encoded protein: CASSSTRGLGGSGANVLTF.

J is TRBJ1-1 and V is TRBV7-7; D is possibly TRBD1 (5 bases). The ends were cut back, 4 bases at V and 1 base at J, with 16 bases in the middle. The CDR3 runs 16 residues. Germline V CDR1 and CDR2: SSHAT, FNYEAQ (reference sequence). The CDR3: CASSSISQASNTEAFF. The CDR3 bases are TGTGCCAGCAGCTCAATCTCACAGGCGTCGAACACTGAAGCTTTCTTT.

This clone is a singleton in its sample. The chain carries TRBV2 and TRBJ2-5, with D possibly TRBD1 on 5 matching bases. The germline gives CDR1 SNHLY, CDR2 FYNNEI. Trimming stripped 6 bases from V and 5 bases from J, with 13 bases between. The CDR3 sequence is 13 residues long. The CDR3 nucleotides are TGTGCCAGCAGCAGAGCAGGGTCGGAGACCCAGTACTTC. Residues: CASSRAGSETQYF.

This chain joins TRBV5-4 and TRBJ1-2; D is undetermined. V lost 4 bases to trimming and J lost 2 bases, with 15 bases between them. Per germline, CDR1 SGHNT and CDR2 YYREEE (reference sequence). The CDR3 totals 15 residues. In DNA form, the CDR3 reads TGTGCCAGCAGCCTTCGGACGCCACTAAACTATGGCTACACCTTC. It specifies CASSLRTPLNYGYTF.

The genes are TRBV6-1 and TRBJ1-5; tentatively, D is TRBD1 (5 bases). Germline V CDR1 and CDR2: MNHNS, SASEGT. V lost 2 bases, J lost 7 bases, and 12 bases lay in between. The CDR3 is 14 residues long. The CDR3 DNA is TGTGCCAGCAGTGAATGGGGGAGGGGACAGCCCCAGCATTTT. Its translation: CASSEWGRGQPQHF.

The chain joins TRBV5-1 to TRBJ2-5; a possible D gene is TRBD2 (5 bases). Per germline, CDR1 SGHRS and CDR2 YFSETQ. Trimming shortened V by 6 bases and J by 2 bases, and 11 bases separated the two germline ends. The CDR3 length is 13 residues. The CDR3 DNA reads TGCGCCAGCACAACAAGCGGACAAGAGACCCAGTACTTC. Protein: CASTTSGQETQYF.

The chain has TRBV29-1 and TRBJ2-1; no definite D call. The germline V and J ends were trimmed by 5 bases and 0 bases, with 8 bases remaining between them. Per germline, CDR1 SQVTM and CDR2 ANQGSEA. The CDR3 sequence is 13 residues long. The CDR3 is CSVCATSYNEQFF. CDR3 coding DNA: TGCAGCGTTTGCGCCACCTCCTACAATGAGCAGTTCTTC.